This T cell receptor (beta chain) stems from a study of blood T cell repertoires in COVID-19. Looking at the study overall: The origin of the acute and convalescent COVID-19 samples was the United States, Italy and Spain. T cells, B-cell-depleted T cells, or PBMCs provided the cDNA or gDNA that served as material.

This CDR3 has 13 amino acids. The V end was cut by 6 bases, the J end by 7 bases, with 15 bases between. Under the authors' procedure: Nucleated cell counts were estimated from reference gene primer amplification. Here immunoSEQ multiplex PCR was the method, and the copy in TCRdb shows in-frame clones only, minus some. Clone size and the V and J calls come from that table; the DNA yielded D and trimming. The repertoire has about 120,000 clones, about 78% of them found once; the top ten carry under 3%. This rearrangement joins TRBV12-3 or TRBV12-4 to TRBJ1-2; possible D gene TRBD1, 6 bases. Sequencing was performed on peripheral blood. The receptor comes from a man between 65 and 79 years old with acute or convalescent COVID-19. CDR3 sequence: CASSSHRVSGYTF. The CDR3 nucleotides read TGTGCCAGCAGCTCACACAGGGTATCTGGCTACACCTTC.